This is a list of T cell receptor beta chains from one sample in a study of beta chain features in type 1 diabetes. TCRdb's copy holds only in-frame clones and misses some; the assay was immunoSEQ multiplex PCR. Among around 430,000 clones listed, 30% were seen once. Input material: naive CD4+ T cells from blood. The source of these receptors is a man younger than 35 in good health. CDR3s include the opening cysteine and the closing phenylalanine or tryptophan. D genes are given only for firm matches. Part of the rows lack a size; the others show once, few, many or a class for expanded clones.

clone_size j_call v_call d_call cdr3_nt cdr3_aa
once TRBJ2-7 TRBV20-1 . TGCAGTGCTAGCGTTCCAAGCGAACAGTACTTC CSASVPSEQYF
. TRBJ2-2 TRBV7-2 . TGTGCCAGCAACCCACAGGGATATTACGGCGGGGAGCTGTTTTTT CASNPQGYYGGELFF
few TRBJ2-5 TRBV7-9 . TGTGCCAGCACCCGAACGAGCGGCGAGACCCAGTACTTC CASTRTSGETQYF
. TRBJ2-1 TRBV6-5 TRBD2 TGTGCCAGCAGGAATGGGGCTAGCGGGAACCAGTTCTTC CASRNGASGNQFF
. TRBJ2-5 TRBV18 . TGTGCCAGCTCTCCTGAAGAGACCCAGTACTTC CASSPEETQYF
few TRBJ2-7 TRBV5-1 TRBD2 TGCGCCAGCAGCTTGGAAGGACTAGCAGCCGGCGAGCAGTACTTC CASSLEGLAAGEQYF
. TRBJ2-5 TRBV18 TRBD1 TGTGCCAGCTGGCGGGACAGGGACCAAGAGACCCAGTACTTC CASWRDRDQETQYF
. TRBJ2-5 TRBV6-6 TRBD2 TGTGCCAGCAGTTCGACTAGCGGGCAAGAGACCCAGTACTTC CASSSTSGQETQYF
. TRBJ1-1 TRBV30 . TGTGCCTGGAAGCGGAGGGCGGACACTGAAGCTTTCTTT CAWKRRADTEAFF
. TRBJ2-7 TRBV5-4 . TGTGCCAGCAGCCTAGGAGGGCCAGGGCACGAGCAGTACTTC CASSLGGPGHEQYF
once TRBJ2-3 TRBV5-1 . TGCGCCAGCAGCGTCGGGACGGAGCAGGGTACGCAGTATTTT CASSVGTEQGTQYF
. TRBJ1-2 TRBV5-4 TRBD1 TGTGCCAGCAGCTTACAGACAGGGGGCGTCTATGGCTACACCTTC CASSLQTGGVYGYTF
. TRBJ1-4 TRBV7-2 TRBD1 TGTGCCAGCAGCTTAAGTCTGGGACAGGGGGATGAAAAACTGTTTTTT CASSLSLGQGDEKLFF
few TRBJ2-5 TRBV29-1 . TGCAGCGTTGTGGGTGTCCAAGAGACCCAGTACTTC CSVVGVQETQYF
. TRBJ2-3 TRBV30 TRBD1 TGTGCCTGCCGGGACAGGGGGACAGATACGCAGTATTTT CACRDRGTDTQYF
few TRBJ2-5 TRBV5-4 . TGTGCCAGCGGGAACCAAGAGACCCAGTACTTC CASGNQETQYF
. TRBJ2-2 TRBV14 . TGTGCCAGCAGCCAAGGGGGGAACACCGGGGAGCTGTTTTTT CASSQGGNTGELFF
few TRBJ1-4 TRBV2 TRBD1 TGTGCCAGCAGCAAGGACAGGGGCGGTGAAAAACTGTTTTTT CASSKDRGGEKLFF
few TRBJ1-3 TRBV30 TRBD1 TGTGCCTGGAGTGCCGACAGGGGCCACACCATATATTTT CAWSADRGHTIYF
. TRBJ1-2 TRBV30 . TGTGCCTGGAGTCGACAGAATAACTATGGCTACACCTTC CAWSRQNNYGYTF
few TRBJ2-1 TRBV18 . TGTGCCAGCTCACTGATGGGTAATGAGCAGTTCTTC CASSLMGNEQFF
once TRBJ2-7 TRBV7-6 . TGTGCCAGCAGCTTGGACGCCTACGAGCAGTACTTC CASSLDAYEQYF
. TRBJ1-2 TRBV15 . TGTGCCACCAGCAGACCTAACTATGGCTACACCTTC CATSRPNYGYTF
. TRBJ2-7 TRBV20-1 . TGCAGTGTGCTGAACTGGACCGAGCAGTACTTC CSVLNWTEQYF
. TRBJ2-1 TRBV15 TRBD2 TGTGCCACCAGCAGGGGACTAGCGGGAGGCTACAATGAGCAGTTCTTC CATSRGLAGGYNEQFF
few TRBJ2-3 TRBV29-1 TRBD2 TGCAGCGGTTCTAGCGGGAGCGGGGCTGATACGCAGTATTTT CSGSSGSGADTQYF
. TRBJ2-5 TRBV5-1 . TGCGCCAGCAGCGCCGCGGGATCTCAAGAGACCCAGTACTTC CASSAAGSQETQYF
. TRBJ2-6 TRBV30 . TGTGCCTGGAGTGGTTCTGGGGCCAACGTCCTGACTTTC CAWSGSGANVLTF
. TRBJ2-1 TRBV10-3 . TGTGCCATCAAGAGGGGCCATGAGCAGTTCTTC CAIKRGHEQFF